The next 25 T cell receptor beta chains were all read from a single sample in a study of T-cell memory formation after mild COVID-19. MiXCR, run by TCRdb on the 5' RACE reads, gives a single entry per CDR3 protein. This sample has under 600,000 distinct CDR3 sequences, with less than 25% found just once. Material: PBMCs or a T cell subset sorted from them (not recorded which). The receptors derive from an adult woman who had mild COVID-19 (a few samples of this study predate the infection). Cell type and time point are not known.

This clonotype was detected only a few times. This chain joins TRBV7-6 and TRBJ1-2, with 8 bases fitting TRBD1. CDR3 length: 12 residues. Germline V CDR1 and CDR2: SGHVS, FNYEAQ. V lost 3 bases, J lost 13 bases, and 7 bases stayed unmatched. In DNA, the CDR3 is TGTGCCAGCAGCTTCGGACAGGGACCGGCCACCTTC. As protein: CASSFGQGPATF.

The chain is built from TRBV4-1 and TRBJ1-6; D is unclear. CDR3 length: 18 residues. Per the germline V gene, CDR1 is MGHRA and CDR2 is YSYEKL. V gave up 0 bases and J gave up 4 bases, with 16 bases separating them. The CDR3 bases are TGCGCCAGCAGCCAAGACTCCGGGGAGGTTAGTTATAATTCACCCCTCCACTTT. Translation: CASSQDSGEVSYNSPLHF.

In its sample, this clonotype was seen a few times. This chain joins TRBV5-1 and TRBJ2-1; TRBD2 agrees at 10 bases. Germline V gene sequence: CDR1 SGHRS, CDR2 YFSETQ. The CDR3 is 14 residues long. With V trimmed by 4 bases and J by 7 bases, 5 bases remained unmatched. The CDR3 DNA reads TGCGCCAGCAGCCGTCTAGCGGGAGAAAATGAGCAGTTCTTC. It codes for CASSRLAGENEQFF.

This clonotype was detected only a few times. The gene calls are TRBV5-6 and TRBJ2-7; 8 nucleotides agree with TRBD1. The germline CDR1 and CDR2 sequences are SGHDT and YYEEEE. The CDR3 loop spans 14 amino acids. The V and J ends lost 4 bases and 4 bases, in that order; junction bases with no gene match: 7. The CDR3 DNA follows: TGTGCCAGCAGCGTCTCCAGGACAGGGTACGAGCAGTACTTC. Its translation is CASSVSRTGYEQYF.

The CDR3 region has the DNA TGCGCCAGCAGCGAGCCGGGACAGGGGAGTTTAGGTCGTGGCTACACCTTC. Translated: CASSEPGQGSLGRGYTF. The chain uses TRBV5-1 and TRBJ1-2, with 10 bases fitting TRBD1. The CDR3 has 17 residues. CDR1 and CDR2 (germline): SGHRS, YFSETQ. The trim removed 4 bases at V and 7 bases at J, leaving 16 bases unmatched.

J is TRBJ2-3 and V is TRBV11-2; D is unclear. The V end lost 4 bases, the J end lost 0 bases, and 11 bases lay between the germline ends. The V gene's germline CDR1 is SGHAT and CDR2 FQNNGV. This CDR3 comprises 15 residues. CDR3 sequence reads: CASSSAVYSTDTQYF. The CDR3 nucleotides read TGTGCCAGCAGCTCTGCGGTTTATAGCACAGATACGCAGTATTTT.

The rearrangement links TRBV11-2 to TRBJ1-2, with 8 bases aligning to TRBD1. CDR3 length: 16 residues. Germline V gene lookup returns CDR1 SGHAT and CDR2 FQNNGV. V lost 2 bases and J lost 1; bases outside the gene matches: 6. The CDR3 nucleotides read TGTGCCAGCAGCTTATCGGTGACAGGGGATAACTATGGCTACACCTTC. This sequence encodes CASSLSVTGDNYGYTF.

This clonotype was picked up a small number of times. This sequence joins TRBV5-1 and TRBJ2-1; no clear D. This CDR3 has 15 residues. V lost 0 bases and J lost 2, with 9 bases in between. Germline loops: CDR1 SGHRS, CDR2 YFSETQ. CDR3 amino acids: CASSLARLTYNEQFF. In DNA form, the CDR3 reads TGCGCCAGCAGCTTGGCCCGGCTGACCTACAATGAGCAGTTCTTC.

This clonotype was seen a few times. The rearrangement links TRBV29-1 to TRBJ1-2, with D possibly being TRBD1 (5 bases). The V gene's germline CDR1 is SQVTM and CDR2 ANQGSEA. V gave up 4 bases and J gave up 4 bases, with 16 bases separating them. The CDR3 totals 14 residues. In DNA, the CDR3 is TGCAGCGTTGTCGTGTTTCAGGGAAGCTATGGCTACACCTTC. Translating it yields CSVVVFQGSYGYTF. The variable domain in full, with the rest retrieved from reference TRBV29-1 and TRBJ1-2, is SAVISQKPSRDICQRGTSLTIQCQVDSQVTMMFWYRQQPGQSLTLIATANQGSEATYESGFVIDKFPISRPNLTFSTLTVSNMSPEDSSIYLCSVVVFQGSYGYTFGSGTRLTVV.

The CDR3 loop is CASPNGDTQYF. CDR3 nucleotide sequence: TGCGCCAGCCCAAACGGGGATACGCAGTATTTT. V usage is TRBV23-1 and J usage is TRBJ2-3; D call uncertain. TRBV23-1 is labeled an ORF, and its function is uncertain. The CDR3 contains 11 residues. Trimming pared 8 bases from V and 6 bases from J, leaving 9 bases between.

The rearrangement uses TRBV6-6 and TRBJ2-3; TRBD2 agrees at 8 bases. The CDR3 has 14 amino acids. Per germline, CDR1 MNHNY and CDR2 SVGAGI (reference sequence). J gave up 3 bases and V 7 bases, and 6 bases lay outside the gene matches. The CDR3 reads CASKPLAATDTQYF. The CDR3 DNA sequence: TGTGCCAGCAAACCACTAGCGGCAACAGATACGCAGTATTTT.

This chain uses TRBV7-8 with TRBJ1-1, with 7 bases that match TRBD1. Germline CDR1 reads SGHVS; CDR2 reads FQNEAQ. Trimming at V came to 0 bases and at J to 5 bases, leaving 6 bases not matched to a gene. CDR3 size: 15 residues. The CDR3 region is CASSLASGGWTEAFF. The CDR3 region has the DNA TGTGCCAGCAGCTTAGCTTCAGGGGGATGGACTGAAGCTTTCTTT. Complete variable domain (other parts from reference TRBV7-8 and TRBJ1-1): GAGVSQSPRYKVAKRGQDVALRCDPISGHVSLFWYQQALGQGPEFLTYFQNEAQLDKSGLPSDRFFAERPEGSVSTLKIQRTQQEDSAVYLCASSLASGGWTEAFFGQGTRLTVV.

This clonotype has a handful of counts. V usage is TRBV18 and J usage is TRBJ2-7; D perhaps matches TRBD1 (5 bases). Trimming took off 4 bases at V and 3 bases at J, with 16 bases between the two ends. The CDR3 has 15 residues. Germline loops: CDR1 KGHSH, CDR2 LQKENI. The CDR3 loop reads CASSRFREKYYEQYF. The CDR3 DNA reads TGTGCCAGCTCACGGTTCAGGGAAAAATACTACGAGCAGTACTTC. Complete variable domain (other parts from reference TRBV18 and TRBJ2-7): NAGVMQNPRHLVRRRGQEARLRCSPMKGHSHVYWYRQLPEEGLKFMVYLQKENIIDESGMPKERFSAEFPKEGPSILRIQQVVRGDSAAYFCASSRFREKYYEQYFGPGTRLTVT.

This clonotype was seen at least ten times. CDR3 in DNA: TGTGCCAGCAGCCCTCGAGGCCAGGGCACTGAAGCTTTCTTT. This translates into CASSPRGQGTEAFF. The chain carries TRBV7-9 and TRBJ1-1, with a weak D call TRBD1 (5 bases). Per germline, CDR1 SEHNR and CDR2 FQNEAQ (reference sequence). The CDR3 consists of 14 residues. V was clipped by 5 bases and J by 4 bases, with 14 bases between them.

This clonotype appeared a few times. The CDR3: CASSLSGVEGYTF. The CDR3 DNA reads TGCGCCAGCAGCTTGTCAGGAGTAGAAGGCTACACCTTC. The genes are TRBV5-1 and TRBJ1-2; D remains unclear. Trimming cost V 1 base and J 8 bases, with 12 bases left between them. CDR1 and CDR2 (germline): SGHRS, YFSETQ. CDR3 length: 13 amino acids.

The chain carries TRBV12-3 or TRBV12-4 and TRBJ2-1; 7 nucleotides align to TRBD2. The V gene end was trimmed by 6 bases and the J gene end by 7 bases; junction bases not matched to a gene: 9. The CDR3 has 14 residues. CDR3 protein: CASSLPGRGNEQFF. The CDR3 DNA reads TGTGCCAGCAGCCTCCCAGGGAGGGGAAATGAGCAGTTCTTC.

The rearrangement uses TRBV4-3 and TRBJ2-5, with 8 bases that match TRBD2. Looked up from germline, CDR1 is LGHNA and CDR2 is YSLEER. V trimming: 1 base; J trimming: 5 bases; junction bases outside the gene matches: 3. The CDR3 extends over 14 amino acids. This chain's CDR3 is CASSQGREEETQYF. The CDR3 DNA reads TGCGCCAGCAGCCAAGGGCGGGAGGAGGAGACCCAGTACTTC.

The CDR3 loop is CAHGGRSTDTQYF. CDR3 coding DNA: TGTGCCCACGGGGGACGGAGCACAGATACGCAGTATTTT. The chain joins TRBV2 to TRBJ2-3, with D perhaps matching TRBD2 (6 bases). The germline V gene has CDR1 SNHLY and CDR2 FYNNEI. V shed 11 bases and J shed 0 bases, with 12 bases lying between them. The CDR3 sequence is 13 residues long.

This clonotype was seen a few times. The chain combines TRBV12-3 or TRBV12-4 with TRBJ1-3, with a tentative D call TRBD1 (6 bases). CDR3 length: 15 amino acids. Trimming took off 2 bases at V and 11 bases at J, with 19 bases between the two ends. DNA for the CDR3: TGTGCCAGCAGTTTAAGGGGGGCCCCGAGTGCGGCCATATATTTT. Translating gives CASSLRGAPSAAIYF.

This clonotype was counted at least ten times. This rearrangement joins TRBV12-3 or TRBV12-4 to TRBJ2-7, with 12 bases fitting TRBD2. This CDR3 is built from 14 residues. Trimming cost V 6 bases and J 3 bases; bases outside gene matches: 3. The CDR3: CASSPSGGDYEQYF. For the CDR3, the DNA is TGTGCCAGCAGCCCTAGCGGGGGGGACTACGAGCAGTACTTC.

This clonotype was seen a handful of times. The rearrangement links TRBV30 to TRBJ2-3; D gene ambiguous. This CDR3 comprises 13 residues. Germline V gives CDR1 GTSNPN, CDR2 SVGIG (reference sequence). Trimming shortened V by 3 bases and J by 7 bases, and 14 bases separated the two germline ends. The CDR3 sequence: CAWRKKGLNTQYF. CDR3 bases: TGTGCCTGGAGGAAAAAAGGCCTTAATACGCAGTATTTT.

V usage is TRBV27 and J usage is TRBJ2-3, with 9 bases that match TRBD1. With V trimmed by 3 bases and J by 5 bases, 3 bases remained unmatched. The CDR3 consists of 14 residues. Per germline, CDR1 MNHEY and CDR2 SMNVEV (reference sequence). CDR3 nucleotide sequence: TGTGCCAGCAGTTTGTACAGGGGGCAAGATACGCAGTATTTT. It encodes CASSLYRGQDTQYF.

This clonotype was observed a few times. V and J are TRBV7-2 and TRBJ2-4; the D gene could be TRBD1 or TRBD2 (5 bases each). V was clipped by 5 bases and J by 11 bases, with 10 bases between them. The germline V gene encodes CDR1 SGHTA and CDR2 FQGNSA. This CDR3 comprises 11 residues. Here the CDR3 DNA reads TGTGCCAGCAGCGGGGGTGCAGTTCAGTACTTC. Protein sequence: CASSGGAVQYF.

This clonotype appeared a few times. This chain uses TRBV7-2 with TRBJ2-5, with 11 nucleotides matching TRBD2. The CDR3 covers 17 residues. V shed 1 base, J shed 4 bases, and the junction held 8 bases outside the gene matches. Germline CDR1 and CDR2: SGHTA and FQGNSA. DNA of the CDR3: TGTGCCAGCAGCTTAGGAGCTCTAGCGGGGGGCGGAGAGACCCAGTACTTC. It codes for CASSLGALAGGGETQYF.

This clonotype has a single count. The CDR3 sequence: CASSSRGRIQETQYF. The CDR3 region has the DNA TGTGCCAGCAGCTCGCGAGGACGCATACAAGAGACCCAGTACTTC. The chain uses TRBV5-6 and TRBJ2-5; D is unresolved. This CDR3 has 15 residues. V lost 3 bases and J lost 2, with 14 bases in between. Germline V gene sequence: CDR1 SGHDT, CDR2 YYEEEE.